The entry below gives a single TCR beta chain sequence along with its context. The data were obtained in a study of blood T cell repertoires in COVID-19. Study-wide context: Collection of acute and convalescent COVID-19 samples took place in the United States, Italy and Spain. From T cells, B-cell-depleted T cells, or PBMCs came the material, which was cDNA or gDNA.

Trimming pared 0 bases from V and 5 bases from J, leaving 7 bases between. This CDR3 is 13 amino acids long. The germline gives CDR1 MGHDK, CDR2 SYGVNS. Original methodology: Scientists estimated how many nucleated cells there were by amplifying reference gene primers. Profiled with immunoSEQ multiplex PCR; TCRdb holds only in-frame clones, not every one. V and J calls and clone size are those listed in that table; D and trimming were worked out from the DNA. The sample records 180,000 or so clones, about four fifths being singletons. Sequenced: peripheral blood. The TCR originated in an older woman with acute or convalescent COVID-19. The J gene is TRBJ1-1, the V gene TRBV25-1; possible D gene TRBD1, 5 bases. The CDR3 sequence is CASSEYGATEAFF. The CDR3, as DNA: TGTGCCAGCAGTGAATATGGGGCGACTGAAGCTTTCTTT.